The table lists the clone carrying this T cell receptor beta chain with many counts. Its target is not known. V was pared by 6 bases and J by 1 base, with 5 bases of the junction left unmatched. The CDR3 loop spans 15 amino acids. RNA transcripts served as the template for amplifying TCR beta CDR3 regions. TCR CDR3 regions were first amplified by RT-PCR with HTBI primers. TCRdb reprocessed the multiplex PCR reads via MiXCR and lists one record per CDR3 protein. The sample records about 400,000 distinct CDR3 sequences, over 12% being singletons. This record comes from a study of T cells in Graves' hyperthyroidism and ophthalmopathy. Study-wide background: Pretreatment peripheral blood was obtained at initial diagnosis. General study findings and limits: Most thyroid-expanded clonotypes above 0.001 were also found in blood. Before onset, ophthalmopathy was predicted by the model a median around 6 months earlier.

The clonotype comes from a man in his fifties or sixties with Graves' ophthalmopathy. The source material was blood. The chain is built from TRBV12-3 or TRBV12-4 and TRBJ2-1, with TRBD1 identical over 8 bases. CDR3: CASRHRQGSYNEQFF. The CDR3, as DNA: TGTGCCAGCAGGCACAGACAGGGGTCCTACAATGAGCAGTTCTTC.